A selection of T cell receptor beta chains follows, all from one sample in a study of blood T cell repertoires in COVID-19. Only in-frame clones appear in the TCRdb table, and some are missing; sequencing was by immunoSEQ multiplex PCR. The table includes 260,000 or so clones, roughly four fifths detected once. Sequenced input: peripheral blood. These receptors were obtained from a woman between 65 and 79 years old with acute or convalescent COVID-19. The CDR3 runs from the conserved cysteine through the conserved F or W. D genes are given only for firm matches. Part of the rows lack a size; the others show once, few, many or a class for expanded clones.

v_call	j_call	clone_size	d_call	cdr3_nt	cdr3_aa
TRBV7-9	TRBJ2-5	.	TRBD1	TGTGCCAGCAGCGCAACGACAGGGATTGGAGAGACCCAGTACTTC	CASSATTGIGETQYF
TRBV9	TRBJ1-1	.	.	TGTGCCAGCAGCGTAGCGGCAGGGTTGACTGAAGCTTTCTTT	CASSVAAGLTEAFF
TRBV4-2	TRBJ2-1	.	TRBD2	TGTGCCAGCAGCCAAGATGTCCAGCGGGGGGAGCAGTTCTTC	CASSQDVQRGEQFF
TRBV7-9	TRBJ2-5	.	TRBD1	TGTGCCAGCAGCTTAGCTACGGGACAGGGGAGAGAGACCCAGTACTTC	CASSLATGQGRETQYF
TRBV5-1	TRBJ1-2	.	.	TGCGCCAGCAGCTTGGGTGTCCGGGGATCCTATGGCTACACCTTC	CASSLGVRGSYGYTF
TRBV4-3	TRBJ1-2	many	TRBD1	TGCGCCAGCAGCTTACAGGGGGCGCGCGGCTACACCTTC	CASSLQGARGYTF
TRBV20-1	TRBJ1-2	.	.	TGCAGGGGCGGGGGAGAATACGGCTACACCTTC	CRGGGEYGYTF
TRBV2	TRBJ2-2	.	.	TGTGCCAGCAGGGCCCAAAGGAACACCGGGGAGCTGTTTTTT	CASRAQRNTGELFF
TRBV29-1	TRBJ1-5	few	TRBD1	TGCAGCGTTGTACAGGGGGCAGAAGGTCAGCCCCAGCATTTT	CSVVQGAEGQPQHF
TRBV27	TRBJ1-1	.	.	TGTGCCAGCAGTTTCGCAGTAATGAACACTGAAGCTTTCTTT	CASSFAVMNTEAFF
TRBV2	TRBJ1-4	.	TRBD1	TGTGCCAGCAGTGAGGGGACAGGTCTTAGCGAAAAACTGTTTTTT	CASSEGTGLSEKLFF
TRBV27	TRBJ1-3	.	TRBD1	TGTGCCAGCAGTTTCCTAGGGACAGGGCAGAGGAGTGATATGGGCACCATATATTTT	CASSFLGTGQRSDMGTIYF
TRBV4-3	TRBJ2-1	once	TRBD1	TGCGCCAGCAGCCCAGGGGACAGGGACCTGCTTAGCTCCTACAATGAGCAGTTCTTC	CASSPGDRDLLSSYNEQFF
TRBV3-1/TRBV3-2	TRBJ1-1	once	TRBD1	TGTGCCAGCAGCCAAGCCCAGGGGGTGACTGAAGCTTTCTTT	CASSQAQGVTEAFF
TRBV7-7	TRBJ1-4	.	.	TGTGCTAGCAGCAGACTACTTAATGAAAAACTGTTTTTT	CASSRLLNEKLFF
TRBV6-5	TRBJ2-7	.	.	TGTGCCAGCAGTTACCACCAGGCTGCTTCCTACGAGCAGTACTTC	CASSYHQAASYEQYF
TRBV2	TRBJ2-1	few	.	TGTGCCAGCAGGGGCCGGGACATCCAGTTCTTC	CASRGRDIQFF
TRBV2	TRBJ2-7	.	.	TGTGCCAGCAGTCGGACTAACTACGAGCAGTACTTC	CASSRTNYEQYF
TRBV7-8	TRBJ1-5	.	.	TGTGCCAGCAGCATGTATAGCAATCAGCCCCAGCATTTT	CASSMYSNQPQHF
TRBV28	TRBJ2-7	.	TRBD2	TGTGCCAGCAGTTTTCCCCTAGCGGGGTACTCCTACGAGCAGTACTTC	CASSFPLAGYSYEQYF
TRBV5-1	TRBJ1-2	.	TRBD1	TGCGCCAGCAGCCCGGGACAGCTGAACTATGGCTACACCTTC	CASSPGQLNYGYTF
TRBV28	TRBJ1-5	.	.	TGTGCCAGCAGCTCCGGGACACTAAGCAATCAGCCCCAGCATTTT	CASSSGTLSNQPQHF
TRBV19	TRBJ2-3	.	.	TGTGCCAGTAGTATAGATTCGAACTTTCCAGATACGCAGTATTTT	CASSIDSNFPDTQYF
TRBV19	TRBJ1-5	few	TRBD1	TGTGCCAGTAGTATGGTCCCGGGACAGGGTAGCAATCAGCCCCAGCATTTT	CASSMVPGQGSNQPQHF
TRBV13	TRBJ1-3	once	.	TGTGCCAGCAGCGTCCTCAGGGGAAACACCATATATTTT	CASSVLRGNTIYF
TRBV2	TRBJ1-4	.	TRBD1	TGTGCCTCGAGGGACAGGGTAAATGAAAAACTGTTTTTT	CASRDRVNEKLFF
TRBV9	TRBJ1-1	.	.	TGTGCCAGCAGCGTAGACAGGGACACTGAAGCTTTCTTT	CASSVDRDTEAFF
TRBV29-1	TRBJ1-1	.	.	TGCAGCGTTGAAGGGAGACAGACTGCGAACACTGAAGCTTTCTTT	CSVEGRQTANTEAFF
TRBV5-1	TRBJ1-4	.	.	TGCGCCAGCAGCTTTGCCGGACAGACTAATGAAAAACTGTTTTTT	CASSFAGQTNEKLFF